The source of this T cell receptor (beta chain) is a study of cytomegalovirus exposure and HLA in healthy donors. Overall study: An earlier analysis identified some 110 million unique TCR beta sequences in 150 million to 200 million T cells.

Study-wide results and limits: With further analysis later on, most CMV-associated TCR beta chains appeared HLA-restricted.

Details on this clone: Its specificity is not known.

This PCR relied on a set of 60 Vbeta primers and 13 Jbeta primers. TCRdb keeps only in-frame clones here, not all; method: immunoSEQ multiplex PCR. The sample records around 150,000 clones, 87% being singletons. Germline values: CDR1 MNHEY, CDR2 SMNVEV (reference sequence). This CDR3 is built from 15 residues. The source is a woman under 40 in good health and CMV-seronegative. The genes are TRBV27 and TRBJ2-5; 8 positions match TRBD1. The DNA matches TRBJ2-7 better at its end, which makes the J call doubtful. Sequenced material: PBMCs. The CDR3 DNA is TGTGCCAGCAGTCACAAAGGACAGGGCTCCTACGAGCAGTACTTC. This encodes CASSHKGQGSYEQYF.